Listed here are 29 T cell receptor beta chains from one sample, sequenced in a study of blood T cells in healthy people across ages. A J-beta primer mix and a sample-barcoded 5' primer were used in a second PCR of about 6 to 12 cycles. TCRdb called the 5' RACE reads again in MiXCR, with one record for every CDR3 protein. This sample has 1.5 million to 2 million distinct CDR3 sequences; 39% occur once, and the top ten carry 20% to 25%. Sample: blood. The receptors come from a human donor in good health.

The chain uses TRBV2 and TRBJ2-1; a possible D gene is TRBD2 (6 bases). V was pared by 7 bases and J by 0 bases, with 25 bases between. This CDR3 has 19 amino acids. The germline V gene encodes CDR1 SNHLY and CDR2 FYNNEI. CDR3 coding DNA: TGTGCCAGCATTAAGTCCGGGACTGGGGAGTTCGGCTCCTACAATGAGCAGTTCTTC. Translating it yields CASIKSGTGEFGSYNEQFF.

This chain joins TRBV15 and TRBJ1-2; no clear D. The CDR3 totals 14 residues. V lost 1 base to trimming and J lost 8 bases, with 14 bases between them. Germline-derived CDR1 and CDR2 are LNHNV and YYDKDF (reference sequence). In nucleotides, the CDR3 is TGTGCCACCAGCAGAGTCGGCACCCAAGCGGGCTACACCTTC. It yields the protein CATSRVGTQAGYTF.

The chain links TRBV20-1 to TRBJ2-1; D possibly matches TRBD1 or TRBD2 (5 bases each). With 4 bases removed from V and 9 bases from J, the gap between germline ends came to 22 bases. Germline assignment: CDR1 DFQATT and CDR2 SNEGSKA (reference sequence). The CDR3 has 15 amino acids. CDR3 in amino acids: CSAISGTPIAGEQFF. CDR3 DNA: TGCAGTGCTATCTCCGGGACGCCCATCGCGGGTGAGCAGTTCTTC.

The V gene is TRBV20-1, the J gene TRBJ2-1; 7 bases are shared with TRBD1. With V trimmed by 5 bases and J by 8 bases, 6 bases remained unmatched. CDR1 DFQATT and CDR2 SNEGSKA come from the germline V gene (reference sequence). The CDR3 loop spans 12 amino acids. The CDR3 reads CSAYHRGYEQFF. The CDR3 region has the DNA TGCAGTGCTTATCACAGGGGCTATGAGCAGTTCTTC.

V is TRBV7-2 and J is TRBJ2-3, with D hard to call. Trimming removed 3 bases from V and 6 bases from J, with 13 bases in between. Per germline, CDR1 SGHTA and CDR2 FQGNSA. The CDR3 runs to 14 residues. CDR3 residues: CASSFPHRTDTQYF. CDR3 sequence (DNA): TGTGCCAGCAGCTTTCCCCATAGAACCGATACGCAGTATTTT.

This clonotype was found a few times. This rearrangement joins TRBV15 to TRBJ1-2; TRBD1 is a possible D gene (6 bases). Germline V gene data show CDR1 as LNHNV and CDR2 as YYDKDF (reference sequence). The CDR3 totals 13 residues. Trimming pared 5 bases from V and 5 bases from J, leaving 12 bases between. CDR3 region: CATSPDSKYGYTF. The CDR3 DNA follows: TGTGCCACCAGCCCGGACAGCAAGTATGGCTACACCTTC.

The J gene is TRBJ1-2, the V gene TRBV4-3; possible D gene TRBD1, 5 bases. V shed 0 bases and J shed 8 bases, with 16 bases lying between them. Germline V gene sequence: CDR1 LGHNA, CDR2 YSLEER. The CDR3 has 15 amino acids. The CDR3 sequence: CASSQEAVRVGGYTF. CDR3 DNA: TGCGCCAGCAGCCAAGAGGCGGTCAGGGTAGGAGGCTACACCTTC.

The chain links TRBV5-1 to TRBJ1-2; D is unresolved. Per the germline V gene, CDR1 is SGHRS and CDR2 is YFSETQ. There are 14 residues in the CDR3. Trimming removed 5 bases from V and 3 bases from J, with 14 bases in between. CDR3: CASSSSTVDYGYTF. CDR3 nucleotide sequence: TGCGCCAGCAGTTCCTCGACGGTCGACTATGGCTACACCTTC.

This clonotype has a single count. The V gene is TRBV5-1, the J gene TRBJ1-1; D is perhaps TRBD1 (6 bases). The ends were cut back, 4 bases at V and 0 bases at J, with 16 bases in the middle. The CDR3 consists of 16 residues. Germline V gene sequence: CDR1 SGHRS, CDR2 YFSETQ. The CDR3 sequence: CASSVQGQTMNTEAFF. In DNA form, the CDR3 reads TGCGCCAGCAGCGTACAGGGCCAGACTATGAACACTGAAGCTTTCTTT.

V gene TRBV19 combines with J gene TRBJ2-1, with D perhaps TRBD1 (6 bases). Trimming left V 9 bases short and J 8 bases short, with 11 bases between. This CDR3 has 11 amino acids. CDR1 is LNHDA, CDR2 SQIVND, per germline (reference sequence). In nucleotides, the CDR3 is TGTGCCAGCGCGGACAGCGATGAGCAGTTCTTC. Residues: CASADSDEQFF.

The J gene is TRBJ1-2, the V gene TRBV12-3 or TRBV12-4; D may be TRBD1 (6 bases). The V and J ends lost 3 bases and 8 bases respectively, with 13 bases between them. The CDR3 has 13 amino acids. DNA for the CDR3: TGTGCCAGCAGTTTTCAGGGGATGGGCGGCTACACCTTC. Its translation is CASSFQGMGGYTF.

This clonotype was counted at least ten times. This chain connects TRBV5-5 to TRBJ1-4; possible D gene TRBD1, 5 bases. The CDR3 has 15 amino acids. Trimming took off 4 bases at V and 5 bases at J, with 15 bases between the two ends. Germline V CDR1 and CDR2: SGHKS, YYEKEE (reference sequence). The CDR3 here is CASSPLRYRNEKLFF. The CDR3 nucleotides are TGTGCCAGCAGCCCCTTGAGATACAGGAATGAAAAACTGTTTTTT.

This chain links TRBV12-3 or TRBV12-4 with TRBJ1-5; 7 nucleotides match TRBD1. The CDR3 consists of 13 residues. Trimming cost V 7 bases and J 3 bases; bases outside gene matches: 3. In nucleotides, the CDR3 is TGTGCCAGCAAACAGGGGTCCAATCAGCCCCAGCATTTT. It translates to CASKQGSNQPQHF.

This clonotype was seen a single time. J is TRBJ2-5 and V is TRBV5-1; D ambiguous. Deletions cut 2 bases from V and 1 base from J, with 9 bases between. The CDR3 loop spans 14 amino acids. Germline values: CDR1 SGHRS, CDR2 YFSETQ. CDR3 amino acids: CASSFDTSQETQYF. The CDR3 region has the DNA TGCGCCAGCAGCTTTGACACCTCCCAAGAGACCCAGTACTTC.

The genes are TRBV19 and TRBJ2-1, with D perhaps TRBD2 (7 bases). CDR3 size: 14 residues. Trimming pared 3 bases from V and 10 bases from J, leaving 16 bases between. The germline V gene has CDR1 LNHDA and CDR2 SQIVND (reference sequence). The CDR3 spells CASSILGGLGEQFF. The CDR3 DNA follows: TGTGCCAGTAGTATTTTGGGGGGGCTCGGGGAGCAGTTCTTC.

The chain recombines TRBV20-1 with TRBJ1-1; D remains unclear. CDR3 size: 13 residues. Germline V CDR1 and CDR2: DFQATT, SNEGSKA (reference sequence). V gave up 3 bases and J gave up 7 bases, with 15 bases separating them. The chain's CDR3 is CSASRPRENEAFF. The CDR3 DNA reads as TGCAGTGCTAGCCGTCCTAGGGAGAATGAAGCTTTCTTT.

V gene TRBV9 combines with J gene TRBJ1-2; D is unclear. V lost 0 bases and J lost 3, with 12 bases in between. The CDR3 length is 15 residues. CDR1 and CDR2 from the germline V gene are SGDLS and YYNGEE. The DNA of the CDR3 is TGTGCCAGCAGCGTAGATGTCGGCAGAGACTATGGCTACACCTTC. This sequence encodes CASSVDVGRDYGYTF.

In its sample, this clonotype was seen a few times. The chain carries TRBV28 and TRBJ1-2, with D maybe TRBD1 (6 bases). Trimming left V 6 bases short and J 5 bases short, with 22 bases between. Germline V gene data show CDR1 as MDHEN and CDR2 as SYDVKM. The CDR3 extends over 16 amino acids. As DNA, the CDR3 is TGTGCCAGCAGATCCCTCGGACAGAATGAACCGTATGGCTACACCTTC. Translated: CASRSLGQNEPYGYTF.

This clonotype was observed a few times. The chain combines TRBV11-1 with TRBJ2-3; 9 bases match TRBD2. The junction had 10 bases not matched to a gene; V was cut back by 4 bases and J by 2 bases. CDR1 and CDR2 (germline): SGHAT, FQDESV (reference sequence). The CDR3 loop spans 17 amino acids. Written as DNA, the CDR3 is TGTGCCAGCAGCTGGGCGACTAGCGGACAGCCCACAGATACGCAGTATTTT. Protein: CASSWATSGQPTDTQYF.

This sequence joins TRBV28 and TRBJ1-5, with D perhaps matching TRBD1 (5 bases). The V gene's germline CDR1 is MDHEN and CDR2 SYDVKM. Trimming cost V 4 bases and J 1 base, with 14 bases left between them. The CDR3 runs 16 residues. CDR3 coding DNA: TGTGCCAGCAGTTCATCCCCGGGACTGAGCAATCAGCCCCAGCATTTT. Amino acids: CASSSSPGLSNQPQHF.

A few counts support this clonotype. V is TRBV5-1 and J is TRBJ2-3, with TRBD1 as a possible D gene (5 bases). Germline values: CDR1 SGHRS, CDR2 YFSETQ. The CDR3 loop spans 15 amino acids. The V and J ends lost 3 bases and 4 bases respectively, with 15 bases between them. The CDR3 DNA is TGCGCCAGCAGCTCGGACATCCTCTGGGCAGATACGCAGTATTTT. Encoded protein: CASSSDILWADTQYF.

The CDR3 bases are TGTGCCATCAGTGATCTGGGGGGATCTCCAAATCAGCCCCAGCATTTT. This translates into CAISDLGGSPNQPQHF. The rearrangement links TRBV10-3 to TRBJ1-5, with D possibly being TRBD1 (5 bases). Germline V gene sequence: CDR1 ENHRY, CDR2 SYGVKD. With 3 bases removed from V and 4 bases from J, the gap between germline ends came to 16 bases. CDR3 length: 16 residues.

The rearrangement joins TRBV12-3 or TRBV12-4 to TRBJ2-3; 10 bases line up with TRBD1. V dropped 4 bases and J dropped 6; count of bases not matched to a gene: 7. CDR3 length: 15 amino acids. The CDR3 region is CASSSRTGGGDTQYF. The DNA of the CDR3 is TGTGCCAGCAGTTCCCGGACAGGGGGAGGGGATACGCAGTATTTT.

The chain has TRBV20-1 and TRBJ2-7; D not resolved. This CDR3 is 12 amino acids long. Germline V CDR1 and CDR2: DFQATT, SNEGSKA (reference sequence). The V end lost 0 bases, the J end lost 6 bases, and 9 bases lay between the germline ends. CDR3 loop: CSARDWEGEQYF. The CDR3 DNA reads TGCAGTGCTAGAGACTGGGAAGGCGAGCAGTACTTC.

This chain links TRBV6-1 with TRBJ1-5; the D is unclear. The CDR3 extends over 15 amino acids. Germline values: CDR1 MNHNS, CDR2 SASEGT. The V end was cut by 6 bases, the J end by 0 bases, with 12 bases between. The CDR3 region is CASSRPAYSNQPQHF. Here the CDR3 DNA reads TGTGCCAGCAGCCGACCGGCTTATAGCAATCAGCCCCAGCATTTT.

This rearrangement joins TRBV12-3 or TRBV12-4 to TRBJ2-5; D gene uncertain. With 3 bases removed from V and 2 bases from J, the gap between germline ends came to 7 bases. There are 13 residues in the CDR3. The CDR3 is CASSLMKQETQYF. The CDR3 DNA is TGTGCCAGCAGTTTGATGAAGCAAGAGACCCAGTACTTC.

This clonotype occurred a few times. J is TRBJ1-6 and V is TRBV20-1; D is undetermined. The CDR3 length is 16 residues. Trimming removed 0 bases at V and 4 bases at J, with 13 bases between. Germline loops: CDR1 DFQATT, CDR2 SNEGSKA (reference sequence). The DNA for the CDR3 is TGCAGTGCTAGAGAGCTCCGAGATATTTATAATTCACCCCTCCACTTT. The encoded protein is CSARELRDIYNSPLHF.

This clonotype appeared many times. This chain connects TRBV29-1 to TRBJ2-1; D is perhaps TRBD1 (5 bases). V shed 6 bases and J shed 3 bases, with 9 bases lying between them. Germline values: CDR1 SQVTM, CDR2 ANQGSEA. This CDR3 has 12 amino acids. The chain's CDR3 is CSVADSYNEQFF. DNA of the CDR3: TGCAGCGTGGCAGACAGCTACAATGAGCAGTTCTTC.

J is TRBJ2-3 and V is TRBV20-1; 7 nucleotides line up with TRBD2. This CDR3 region has 13 residues. Germline V CDR1 and CDR2: DFQATT, SNEGSKA (reference sequence). The CDR3 spells CSLPLAGTDTQYF. The CDR3 nucleotides are TGCAGCCTCCCTCTAGCGGGCACAGATACGCAGTATTTT.